This TCR beta chain was observed in a study of blood T cell repertoires in COVID-19. The overall study: Sites across the United States, Italy and Spain contributed samples from acute and convalescent COVID-19. T cells, B-cell-depleted T cells, or PBMCs supplied cDNA or gDNA.

How the authors handled the data: By means of reference gene primer amplification, nucleated cell counts were estimated. Assay: immunoSEQ multiplex PCR; the TCRdb copy retains only in-frame clones and omits some. The V and J calls and clone size are taken from that table; D and trimming were inferred from the DNA. The table shows about 230,000 clones, with 65% to 90% occurring only once. This clone was picked up a small number of times. The V gene's germline CDR1 is LGHNA and CDR2 YSLEER. V dropped 0 bases and J dropped 4 bases, with 13 bases sitting between them. This CDR3 region has 16 residues. What was sequenced was peripheral blood. The rearrangement links TRBV4-3 to TRBJ2-1, with D tentatively TRBD1 (6 bases). The clonotype was recovered from a middle-aged man who had recovered from COVID-19. CDR3 nucleotides: TGCGCCAGCAGCCAAGATATCGGGACATATTACAATGAGCAGTTCTTC. This codes for CASSQDIGTYYNEQFF.